Shown below are 3 T cell receptor beta chains from a single sample sequenced in a study of blood T cell repertoires in COVID-19. Assay used: immunoSEQ multiplex PCR; TCRdb lists only in-frame clones, some missing. This table has about 230,000 clones, approximately 90% appearing once. The specimen sequenced was peripheral blood. The receptors originated from a man in his fifties with COVID-19, enrolled during active disease.

This clone appeared once. The DNA of the CDR3 is TGTGCCAGCGGGAGGGCCGAGGAGACCCAGTACTTC. Translated, it gives CASGRAEETQYF. The V gene is TRBV27, the J gene TRBJ2-5, with 7 bases lining up with TRBD2. This CDR3 contains 12 residues. Looked up from germline, CDR1 is MNHEY and CDR2 is SMNVEV (reference sequence). V was pared by 8 bases and J by 5 bases, with 5 bases of the junction left unmatched.

This clone appeared a few times. The chain links TRBV19 to TRBJ2-1, with 10 bases aligning to TRBD2. The CDR3 totals 16 residues. Germline V gene lookup returns CDR1 LNHDA and CDR2 SQIVND (reference sequence). With V trimmed by 5 bases and J by 7 bases, 11 bases remained unmatched. The CDR3 DNA reads as TGTGCCAGTAGTTCCAGAATAGCGGGAGGTTTAAATGAGCAGTTCTTC. Amino acid sequence: CASSSRIAGGLNEQFF.

J is TRBJ2-1 and V is TRBV2, with a possible D match to TRBD1 (6 bases). With 2 bases removed from V and 9 bases from J, the gap between germline ends came to 14 bases. The V gene's germline CDR1 is SNHLY and CDR2 FYNNEI. The CDR3 covers 14 residues. DNA for the CDR3: TGTGCCAGCAGTGAACCGCGGCCCAGGGGTGAGCAGTTCTTC. Amino acids: CASSEPRPRGEQFF.